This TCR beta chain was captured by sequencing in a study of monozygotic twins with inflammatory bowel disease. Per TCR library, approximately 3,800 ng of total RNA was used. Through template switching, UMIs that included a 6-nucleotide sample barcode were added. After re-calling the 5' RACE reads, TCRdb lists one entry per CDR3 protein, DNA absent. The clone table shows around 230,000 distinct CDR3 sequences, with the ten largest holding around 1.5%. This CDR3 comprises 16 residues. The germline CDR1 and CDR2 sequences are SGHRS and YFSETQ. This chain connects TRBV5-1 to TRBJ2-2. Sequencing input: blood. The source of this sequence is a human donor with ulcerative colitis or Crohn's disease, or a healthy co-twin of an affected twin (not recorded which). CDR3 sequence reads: CASSSGGAQSTGELFF.